The clone carrying this TCR beta chain was counted a few times. The target antigen is unknown. The protocol was immunoSEQ multiplex PCR, while the TCRdb copy is restricted to in-frame clones and leaves out a portion. The sample has hundreds of thousands of clones; about 91% are singletons. Germline V gene lookup returns CDR1 KGHSY and CDR2 FQNENV. V shed 4 bases, J shed 8 bases, and the junction held 11 bases outside the gene matches. The CDR3 sequence is 17 residues long. This sample is drawn from a study of Ad26.COV2.S vaccination and SARS-CoV-2 variants. General study findings and limits: Responses of T cells in total may have been underestimated by the TCR breadth and depth analyses. Similar non-spike TCR breadth was observed in recipients of vaccine and of placebo.

Sequencing was performed on peripheral blood, taken after recovery from COVID-19. This clonotype was sampled from a human donor who had recovered from COVID-19. The genes are TRBV16 and TRBJ1-6, with 10 positions matching TRBD1. As DNA, the CDR3 is TGTGCCAGCAGCCTACCCGGGACAGGGGATCGTGATTCACCCCTCCACTTT. Encoded protein: CASSLPGTGDRDSPLHF.